The clone carrying this TCR beta chain was seen a single time. In the original workflow: Reference gene primer amplification gave estimated nucleated cell counts. Only in-frame clones appear in the TCRdb table, and some are missing; sequencing was by immunoSEQ multiplex PCR. The V and J calls and clone size come from that table; D and trimming were worked out from the DNA. The sample has 65,000 to 90,000 clones; about 88% are singletons. The CDR3 has 15 residues. V was clipped by 4 bases and J by 0 bases, with 11 bases between them. CDR1 SGHRS and CDR2 YFSETQ come from the germline V gene. This record belongs to a study of blood T cell repertoires in COVID-19. Study at large: Samples of COVID-19 (acute and convalescent) were obtained from the United States, Italy and Spain. Sample material is recorded as cDNA or gDNA derived from T cells, B-cell-depleted T cells, or PBMCs.

Seattle patient enrollment occurred during active infection, with longitudinal follow-up thereafter. Sequenced input: peripheral blood. The chain employs TRBV5-1 and TRBJ2-1; D is perhaps TRBD1 (5 bases). This TCR was sampled from an elderly man with COVID-19, enrolled during active disease. The CDR3 reads CASSRTSTSYNEQFF. In nucleotides, the CDR3 is TGCGCCAGCAGCCGGACATCCACCTCCTACAATGAGCAGTTCTTC. The whole variable domain, remainder taken from reference TRBV5-1 and TRBJ2-1, is KAGVTQTPRYLIKTRGQQVTLSCSPISGHRSVSWYQQTPGQGLQFLFEYFSETQRNKGNFPGRFSGRQFSNSRSEMNVSTLELGDSALYLCASSRTSTSYNEQFFGPGTRLTVL.